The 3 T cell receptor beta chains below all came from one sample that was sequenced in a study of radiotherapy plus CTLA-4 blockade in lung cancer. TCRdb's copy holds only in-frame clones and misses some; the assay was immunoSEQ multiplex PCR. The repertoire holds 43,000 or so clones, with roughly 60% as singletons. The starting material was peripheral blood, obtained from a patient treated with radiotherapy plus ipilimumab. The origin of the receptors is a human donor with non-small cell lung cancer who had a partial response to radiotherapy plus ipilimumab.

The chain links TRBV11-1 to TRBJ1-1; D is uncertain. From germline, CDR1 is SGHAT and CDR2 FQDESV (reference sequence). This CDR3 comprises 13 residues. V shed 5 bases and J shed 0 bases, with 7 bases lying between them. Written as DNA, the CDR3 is TGTGCCAGCAGCCTTTTTATGAACACTGAAGCTTTCTTT. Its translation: CASSLFMNTEAFF.

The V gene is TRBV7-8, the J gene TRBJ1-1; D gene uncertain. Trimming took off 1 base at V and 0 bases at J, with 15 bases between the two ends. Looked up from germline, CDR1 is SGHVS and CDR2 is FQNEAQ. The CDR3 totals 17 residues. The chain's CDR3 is CASSLDRRSVLNTEAFF. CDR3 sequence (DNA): TGTGCCAGCAGCTTAGATCGGAGGAGCGTACTGAACACTGAAGCTTTCTTT.

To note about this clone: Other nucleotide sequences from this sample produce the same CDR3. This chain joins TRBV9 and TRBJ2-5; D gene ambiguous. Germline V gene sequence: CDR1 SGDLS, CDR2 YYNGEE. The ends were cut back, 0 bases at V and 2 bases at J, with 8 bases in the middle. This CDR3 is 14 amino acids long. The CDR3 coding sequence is TGTGCCAGCAGCGTAGCGGGTGGACAAGAGACCCAGTACTTC. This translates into CASSVAGGQETQYF.